The 31 T cell receptor beta chains listed next were all sequenced from one sample in a study of T-cell memory formation after mild COVID-19. One entry per CDR3 protein results from TCRdb running MiXCR on the 5' RACE reads. Of about 200,000 distinct CDR3 sequences in the sample, over 9.5% were seen once. The sample consisted of PBMCs or a T cell subset sorted from them (not recorded which). These receptor sequences come from a young man who had mild COVID-19 (a few samples of this study predate the infection). Cell type and time point are not known.

This clonotype was observed a handful of times. This chain links TRBV20-1 with TRBJ1-5; a possible D gene is TRBD1 (5 bases). The germline V gene has CDR1 DFQATT and CDR2 SNEGSKA (reference sequence). V gave up 4 bases and J gave up 4 bases, with 11 bases separating them. The CDR3 sequence is 13 residues long. CDR3 nucleotides: TGCAGTGCTACGGACACCCGGAATCAGCCCCAGCATTTT. Protein product: CSATDTRNQPQHF.

This clonotype was counted at least ten times. The chain joins TRBV3-1 to TRBJ2-3; 8 nucleotides match TRBD2. Trimming cost V 0 bases and J 7 bases; bases outside gene matches: 9. CDR3 length equals 16 residues. CDR1 is LGHDT and CDR2 is YNNKEL in the germline V gene (reference sequence). CDR3 sequence (DNA): TGTGCCAGCAGCCAAGATCCCGGGGGGGCCCGCAATACGCAGTATTTT. Translation: CASSQDPGGARNTQYF.

This sequence joins TRBV7-2 and TRBJ2-3; TRBD2 agrees at 7 bases. Trimming took 4 bases from V and 4 from J; bases not matched to a gene: 11. Germline lookup yields CDR1 SGHTA and CDR2 FQGNSA. CDR3 length: 16 amino acids. CDR3 sequence reads: CASSSFRGGGSDTQYF. As DNA, the CDR3 is TGTGCCAGCAGCTCGTTTCGTGGCGGGGGTTCAGATACGCAGTATTTT.

This clonotype was picked up a small number of times. This chain connects TRBV4-1 to TRBJ2-3, with 7 bases aligning to TRBD1. This CDR3 spans 15 amino acids. Germline assignment: CDR1 MGHRA and CDR2 YSYEKL. Trimming at V came to 1 base and at J to 9 bases, leaving 10 bases not matched to a gene. The chain's CDR3 is CASSQGESGRGTQYF. The CDR3 DNA follows: TGCGCCAGCAGCCAAGGGGAGAGCGGCAGGGGGACGCAGTATTTT.

This clonotype was detected only a few times. This chain uses TRBV4-2 with TRBJ2-1; perhaps TRBD2 as D (5 bases). The V gene's germline CDR1 is LGHNA and CDR2 YNFKEQ. V was cut by 0 bases and J by 6 bases, with 18 bases left in between. The CDR3 is made up of 17 amino acids. The CDR3 protein is CASSQDRSGGLVNEQFF. As DNA, the CDR3 is TGTGCCAGCAGCCAAGATCGGAGTGGCGGGTTGGTCAATGAGCAGTTCTTC.

Many counts were recorded for this clonotype. V and J are TRBV6-2 or TRBV6-3 and TRBJ1-1; 9 bases map to TRBD1. The CDR3 is made up of 17 amino acids. The V gene's germline CDR1 is MNHEY and CDR2 SVGEGT. The junction had 12 bases not matched to a gene; V was cut back by 0 bases and J by 7 bases. The CDR3 nucleotides are TGTGCCAGCAGTTACTCGTCTTTCGGACAGGGGAAATTTGAAGCTTTCTTT. It translates to CASSYSSFGQGKFEAFF.

This clonotype was picked up a small number of times. The chain couples TRBV6-2 or TRBV6-3 to TRBJ1-1; D not resolved. Germline-derived CDR1 and CDR2 are MNHEY and SVGEGT. The germline V and J ends were trimmed by 7 bases and 6 bases, with 9 bases remaining between them. CDR3 length: 11 residues. In nucleotides, the CDR3 is TGTGCCAGCACTCAGGCGTCTGAAGCTTTCTTT. This gives the protein CASTQASEAFF.

This clonotype was detected a few times. The genes are TRBV7-2 and TRBJ1-1; D unresolved. The CDR3 contains 15 residues. CDR1 and CDR2 from the germline V gene are SGHTA and FQGNSA. Trimming pared 6 bases from V and 0 bases from J, leaving 14 bases between. The CDR3 spells CASRPLVGMNTEAFF. CDR3 in DNA: TGTGCCAGCAGACCCCTTGTAGGAATGAACACTGAAGCTTTCTTT.

The chain joins TRBV5-5 to TRBJ1-1; D ambiguous. V dropped 3 bases and J dropped 0 bases, with 15 bases sitting between them. Looked up from germline, CDR1 is SGHKS and CDR2 is YYEKEE (reference sequence). CDR3 length equals 16 residues. The CDR3 here is CASSSRTGELNTEAFF. CDR3 DNA sequence: TGTGCCAGCAGCTCTCGGACGGGAGAACTGAACACTGAAGCTTTCTTT.

The table lists this clonotype with a count of one. The chain recombines TRBV6-6 with TRBJ2-1; D is uncertain. With 6 bases removed from V and 8 bases from J, the gap between germline ends came to 11 bases. Germline lookup yields CDR1 MNHNY and CDR2 SVGAGI (reference sequence). The CDR3 has 12 residues. CDR3 sequence (DNA): TGTGCCAGCAGGCAGGAGATCCATGAGCAGTTCTTC. Amino acids: CASRQEIHEQFF.

The chain couples TRBV13 to TRBJ2-4; maybe TRBD2 (6 bases). Germline-derived CDR1 and CDR2 are PRHDT and FYEKMQ (reference sequence). The CDR3 runs 15 residues. The ends were cut back, 2 bases at V and 0 bases at J, with 8 bases in the middle. This CDR3 is CASSLTGLAKNIQYF. The CDR3 nucleotides are TGTGCCAGCAGCTTAACGGGACTAGCCAAAAACATTCAGTACTTC.

This clonotype turned up a few times. The chain combines TRBV14 with TRBJ2-5; no clear D. The germline gives CDR1 SGHDN, CDR2 FVKESK. Trimming removed 4 bases from V and 5 bases from J, with 17 bases in between. There are 15 residues in the CDR3. The CDR3 nucleotides read TGTGCCAGCAGCCCCTCCCGGGCCTCGTGGGAGACCCAGTACTTC. Translating gives CASSPSRASWETQYF.

The chain employs TRBV6-6 and TRBJ2-5; possible D gene TRBD2, 7 bases. Germline loops: CDR1 MNHNY, CDR2 SVGAGI (reference sequence). The CDR3 consists of 16 residues. V was clipped by 6 bases and J by 2 bases, with 19 bases between them. The CDR3 reads CASSQWGGPTQETQYF. Written as DNA, the CDR3 is TGTGCCAGCAGCCAATGGGGGGGCCCCACACAAGAGACCCAGTACTTC.

The rearrangement links TRBV20-1 to TRBJ1-2; the D is unclear. The CDR3 is 12 residues long. Trimming cost V 3 bases and J 0 bases, with 5 bases left between them. The V gene's germline CDR1 is DFQATT and CDR2 SNEGSKA (reference sequence). The CDR3 region has the DNA TGCAGTGCTAGGGACCCTAACTATGGCTACACCTTC. This encodes CSARDPNYGYTF.

CDR3 residues: CASKYRGDTQYF. The CDR3, as DNA: TGTGCCAGCAAGTACCGGGGTGATACGCAGTATTTT. The genes are TRBV6-2 or TRBV6-3 and TRBJ2-3; possibly TRBD2 for D (5 bases). CDR1 and CDR2 from the germline V gene are MNHEY and SVGEGT. The CDR3 runs 12 residues. V was shortened by 7 bases and J by 6 bases, with 11 bases between the two germline ends.

This clonotype was counted many times. The chain employs TRBV7-2 and TRBJ1-1; no definite D call. Germline V CDR1 and CDR2: SGHTA, FQGNSA. Trimming took off 5 bases at V and 0 bases at J, with 10 bases between the two ends. This CDR3 has 14 amino acids. The CDR3, as DNA: TGTGCCAGCAGCAAGGGAGCCATGAACACTGAAGCTTTCTTT. This gives the protein CASSKGAMNTEAFF.

V usage is TRBV4-3 and J usage is TRBJ1-2; D unclear. Germline loops: CDR1 LGHNA, CDR2 YSLEER. This CDR3 has 15 residues. V shed 0 bases and J shed 2 bases, with 10 bases lying between them. CDR3 nucleotide sequence: TGCGCCAGCAGCCAAGATTTATGGCAGAACTATGGCTACACCTTC. Translation: CASSQDLWQNYGYTF.

This chain uses TRBV29-1 with TRBJ2-1, with TRBD2 matching over 12 bases. The V and J ends lost 8 bases and 5 bases, in that order; junction bases with no gene match: 7. CDR3 length: 14 residues. From germline, CDR1 is SQVTM and CDR2 ANQGSEA. The CDR3 protein is CSISGLAGNNEQFF. CDR3 DNA sequence: TGCAGCATTAGCGGACTAGCGGGAAACAATGAGCAGTTCTTC.

The rearrangement links TRBV18 to TRBJ2-5; the D gene is possibly TRBD2 (5 bases). This CDR3 is 18 amino acids long. Looked up from germline, CDR1 is KGHSH and CDR2 is LQKENI. V shed 3 bases and J shed 1 base, with 21 bases lying between them. The CDR3 DNA sequence: TGTGCCAGCTCACCCCCACTTCCGGCCGGGGTAATCCAAGAGACCCAGTACTTC. Translated, it gives CASSPPLPAGVIQETQYF.

This rearrangement joins TRBV20-1 to TRBJ1-4, with D unresolved. The germline V and J ends were trimmed by 4 bases and 0 bases, with 12 bases remaining between them. The CDR3 totals 15 residues. CDR1 is DFQATT and CDR2 is SNEGSKA in the germline V gene (reference sequence). The CDR3 spells CSATPPQSTNEKLFF. The CDR3 nucleotides read TGCAGTGCTACCCCACCACAATCAACTAATGAAAAACTGTTTTTT.

The chain employs TRBV5-1 and TRBJ1-4, with 8 bases that match TRBD1. Germline loops: CDR1 SGHRS, CDR2 YFSETQ. With V trimmed by 0 bases and J by 10 bases, 2 bases remained unmatched. This CDR3 is built from 13 residues. In DNA, the CDR3 is TGCGCCAGCAGCTTGGGCGACAGGGGAAAACTGTTTTTT. This codes for CASSLGDRGKLFF. The whole variable domain, remainder taken from reference TRBV5-1 and TRBJ1-4, is KAGVTQTPRYLIKTRGQQVTLSCSPISGHRSVSWYQQTPGQGLQFLFEYFSETQRNKGNFPGRFSGRQFSNSRSEMNVSTLELGDSALYLCASSLGDRGKLFFGSGTQLSVL.

V and J are TRBV7-9 and TRBJ2-1; 12 bases line up with TRBD2. Trimming removed 8 bases from V and 10 bases from J; junction bases left unmatched: 12. Germline CDR1 and CDR2: SEHNR and FQNEAQ (reference sequence). The CDR3 is made up of 15 amino acids. CDR3 in DNA: TGTGCCAGCCGCTCCGGACTAGCGGGGCCTGGGGAGCAGTTCTTC. Translated: CASRSGLAGPGEQFF.

The V and J genes are TRBV7-2 and TRBJ1-2; weak D call: TRBD1 (6 bases). With 5 bases removed from V and 4 bases from J, the gap between germline ends came to 17 bases. In germline, CDR1 is SGHTA, CDR2 FQGNSA. There are 15 residues in the CDR3. The CDR3 loop is CASSPAGATAYGYTF. In DNA form, the CDR3 reads TGTGCCAGCAGCCCCGCAGGGGCCACCGCCTATGGCTACACCTTC.

V gene TRBV7-2 combines with J gene TRBJ1-4; D possibly corresponds to TRBD1 (5 bases). Germline V gene sequence: CDR1 SGHTA, CDR2 FQGNSA. This CDR3 contains 15 residues. The V end lost 6 bases, the J end lost 3 bases, and 14 bases lay between the germline ends. In DNA form, the CDR3 reads TGTGCCAGCAGGGCAGGGCTTGGTGCTAATGAAAAACTGTTTTTT. Its protein product is CASRAGLGANEKLFF.

This clonotype was counted ten times or more. CDR3 amino acids: CASRGNRNTEAFF. The CDR3 DNA sequence: TGTGCCAGCAGAGGCAATCGGAACACTGAAGCTTTCTTT. The chain combines TRBV2 with TRBJ1-1; D not resolved. The CDR3 sequence is 13 residues long. Germline V gene sequence: CDR1 SNHLY, CDR2 FYNNEI. Trimming shortened V by 6 bases and J by 1 base, and 9 bases separated the two germline ends.

This chain connects TRBV14 to TRBJ1-6; D is undetermined. Trimming shortened V by 9 bases and J by 5 bases, and 11 bases separated the two germline ends. Germline CDR1 SGHDN, CDR2 FVKESK. The CDR3 extends over 13 amino acids. CDR3 DNA sequence: TGTGCCAGTGGGAGAAGGGATAATTCACCCCTCCACTTT. Amino acids: CASGRRDNSPLHF.

This clonotype was counted a few times. The chain employs TRBV4-2 and TRBJ1-2; a possible D gene is TRBD1 (6 bases). In germline, CDR1 is LGHNA, CDR2 YNFKEQ. The CDR3 has 14 residues. Trimming left V 1 base short and J 8 bases short, with 14 bases between. The CDR3 reads CASSQAPGDEGYTF. The CDR3, as DNA: TGTGCCAGCAGCCAAGCCCCAGGGGATGAAGGCTACACCTTC.

This clonotype was counted many times. This rearrangement joins TRBV20-1 to TRBJ2-5; 9 bases agree with TRBD2. From germline, CDR1 is DFQATT and CDR2 SNEGSKA (reference sequence). Trimming at V came to 3 bases and at J to 4 bases, leaving 12 bases not matched to a gene. The CDR3 consists of 16 residues. CDR3 loop: CSASSSRGGAGETQYF. The CDR3 bases are TGCAGTGCTAGCTCCTCGCGCGGGGGGGCGGGAGAGACCCAGTACTTC.

The J gene is TRBJ1-5, the V gene TRBV19, with a weak D call TRBD1 (6 bases). CDR3 length: 17 amino acids. V lost 3 bases to trimming and J lost 2 bases, with 17 bases between them. Germline loops: CDR1 LNHDA, CDR2 SQIVND (reference sequence). The CDR3 loop is CASSIHIREGGNQPQHF. In DNA, the CDR3 is TGTGCCAGTAGTATCCACATCAGGGAGGGGGGCAATCAGCCCCAGCATTTT. The entire variable domain, with the rest obtained from reference TRBV19 and TRBJ1-5, is as follows: DGGITQSPKYLFRKEGQNVTLSCEQNLNHDAMYWYRQDPGQGLRLIYYSQIVNDFQKGDIAEGYSVSREKKESFPLTVTSAQKNPTAFYLCASSIHIREGGNQPQHFGDGTRLSIL.

The chain joins TRBV5-4 to TRBJ2-2; D call uncertain. Germline loops: CDR1 SGHNT, CDR2 YYREEE (reference sequence). The V end was cut by 5 bases, the J end by 4 bases, with 12 bases between. The CDR3 spans 14 residues. CDR3 sequence reads: CASSLRRSTGELFF. The CDR3 coding sequence is TGTGCCAGCAGTCTGCGTAGAAGCACCGGGGAGCTGTTTTTT.

This clonotype was found a few times. This chain links TRBV7-2 with TRBJ1-2; no clear D gene. Between the trimmed V and J ends, which lost 3 bases and 0 bases, there was a span of 11 bases. The CDR3 consists of 15 residues. The germline gives CDR1 SGHTA, CDR2 FQGNSA. CDR3 sequence: CASSFRPEANYGYTF. As DNA, the CDR3 is TGTGCCAGCAGCTTCAGGCCTGAAGCTAACTATGGCTACACCTTC.